Listed here are 30 T cell receptor beta chains from one sample, sequenced in a study of long-term antiretroviral therapy in people with HIV. Survey-level resolution applied to immunoSEQ assay v3.0. Measured with immunoSEQ multiplex PCR; TCRdb has only the in-frame clones, and not every one. The sample carries about 33,000 clones, about 74% recorded once. The specimen comprised unsorted PBMCs, sampled 2 years after starting antiretroviral therapy. These receptors were collected from a woman aged 45-65 years with HIV.

The chain couples TRBV7-3 to TRBJ1-6; 8 nucleotides match TRBD1. J gave up 4 bases and V 5 bases, and 4 bases lay outside the gene matches. Germline V gene lookup returns CDR1 SGHTA and CDR2 FQGTGA. The CDR3 is 15 residues long. As DNA, the CDR3 is TGTGCCAGCAGCCCGACAGGGGCTTATAATTCACCCCTCCACTTT. Protein sequence: CASSPTGAYNSPLHF.

The chain carries TRBV7-6 and TRBJ2-2, with 8 bases that match TRBD2. The CDR3 spans 17 residues. With V trimmed by 5 bases and J by 2 bases, 10 bases remained unmatched. Germline V gene lookup returns CDR1 SGHVS and CDR2 FNYEAQ. CDR3 sequence reads: CASSPFEAGANTGELFF. In nucleotides, the CDR3 is TGTGCCAGCAGCCCTTTTGAAGCGGGGGCTAACACCGGGGAGCTGTTTTTT.

The CDR3 coding sequence is TGTGCCAGCAGTATCCAGGGTGGAGACACCGGGGAGCTGTTTTTT. Its translation is CASSIQGGDTGELFF. This sequence joins TRBV2 and TRBJ2-2; D is possibly TRBD1 (5 bases). The germline V gene has CDR1 SNHLY and CDR2 FYNNEI. The V end was cut by 5 bases, the J end by 3 bases, with 13 bases between. This CDR3 has 15 amino acids.

V and J are TRBV2 and TRBJ1-5, with TRBD1 matching 8 bases. This CDR3 spans 14 amino acids. Germline V CDR1 and CDR2: SNHLY, FYNNEI. V lost 5 bases, J lost 2 bases, and 2 bases stayed unmatched. CDR3 nucleotide sequence: TGTGCCAGCAGTCTGGACAGGGGCAATCAGCCCCAGCATTTT. It translates to CASSLDRGNQPQHF.

The V and J genes are TRBV7-3 and TRBJ2-1, with unresolved D. The germline V gene has CDR1 SGHTA and CDR2 FQGTGA. CDR3 length: 16 amino acids. Trimming stripped 0 bases from V and 0 bases from J, with 9 bases between. This CDR3 reads CASSLTGSSSYNEQFF. CDR3 nucleotides: TGTGCCAGCAGCTTAACAGGCTCGAGCTCCTACAATGAGCAGTTCTTC.

The chain combines TRBV28 with TRBJ2-7; a possible D gene is TRBD2 (5 bases). V lost 5 bases and J 0 bases, leaving 14 bases between the germline ends. CDR1 is MDHEN, CDR2 SYDVKM, per germline. CDR3 length: 15 residues. The DNA of the CDR3 is TGTGCCAGCAGTATCACGGGAATTAGCTCCTACGAGCAGTACTTC. Its translation: CASSITGISSYEQYF. The full variable domain, rest sourced from reference TRBV28 and TRBJ2-7, is DVKVTQSSRYLVKRTGEKVFLECVQDMDHENMFWYRQDPGLGLRLIYFSYDVKMKEKGDIPEGYSVSREKKERFSLILESASTNQTSMYLCASSITGISSYEQYFGPGTRLTVT.

This chain connects TRBV6-5 to TRBJ2-1; D unresolved. The CDR3 sequence is 14 residues long. Germline V gene sequence: CDR1 MNHEY, CDR2 SVGAGI. The V end was cut by 6 bases, the J end by 3 bases, with 12 bases between. CDR3 residues: CASSSASFYNEQFF. The DNA for the CDR3 is TGTGCCAGCAGCTCAGCGTCCTTCTACAATGAGCAGTTCTTC.

This clone was detected only once. The chain recombines TRBV6-5 with TRBJ2-7, with 7 nucleotides matching TRBD1. CDR3 length: 15 residues. J gave up 3 bases and V 4 bases, and 9 bases lay outside the gene matches. The germline gives CDR1 MNHEY, CDR2 SVGAGI. The chain's CDR3 is CASSLTGWGNYEQYF. DNA for the CDR3: TGTGCCAGCAGTTTGACAGGGTGGGGGAACTACGAGCAGTACTTC.

The chain has TRBV6-5 and TRBJ1-1; no definite D call. The germline gives CDR1 MNHEY, CDR2 SVGAGI. The CDR3 has 12 residues. The V end was cut by 2 bases, the J end by 5 bases, with 6 bases between. The CDR3 reads CASSYGGTEAFF. In DNA form, the CDR3 reads TGTGCCAGCAGTTACGGCGGGACTGAAGCTTTCTTT.

This clone appeared a single time. This chain joins TRBV15 and TRBJ2-2; no reliable D call. CDR3 length equals 16 residues. CDR1 LNHNV and CDR2 YYDKDF come from the germline V gene (reference sequence). Trimming took 0 bases from V and 4 from J, leaving 12 bases between them. CDR3 region: CATSRDPSRPTGELFF. CDR3 bases: TGTGCCACCAGCAGAGATCCAAGCCGTCCCACCGGGGAGCTGTTTTTT. Full variable domain (rest looked up from reference TRBV15 and TRBJ2-2): DAMVIQNPRYQVTQFGKPVTLSCSQTLNHNVMYWYQQKSSQAPKLLFHYYDKDFNNEADTPDNFQSRRPNTSFCFLDIRSPGLGDTAMYLCATSRDPSRPTGELFFGEGSRLTVL.

The chain recombines TRBV9 with TRBJ2-1, with 8 bases aligning to TRBD1. CDR1 is SGDLS, CDR2 YYNGEE, per germline. V shed 3 bases, J shed 6 bases, and the junction held 2 bases outside the gene matches. This CDR3 spans 13 amino acids. CDR3 coding DNA: TGTGCCAGCAGCGATACAGGGGGCAATGAGCAGTTCTTC. This codes for CASSDTGGNEQFF.

The table lists this clone with a few counts. This chain joins TRBV27 and TRBJ1-6; D uncertain. The V end lost 6 bases, the J end lost 4 bases, and 10 bases lay between the germline ends. The CDR3 runs 14 residues. CDR1 and CDR2 (germline): MNHEY, SMNVEV (reference sequence). The CDR3: CASSRATYNSPLHF. CDR3 coding DNA: TGTGCCAGCAGCCGAGCCACATATAATTCACCCCTCCACTTT.

This clone was seen only once. CDR3 region: CASSLISLGWPQHF. CDR3 bases: TGTGCCAGCAGCTTAATTTCCTTGGGTTGGCCCCAGCATTTT. The rearrangement links TRBV7-8 to TRBJ1-5, with D unresolved. Deletions cut 2 bases from V and 9 bases from J, with 14 bases between. The germline V gene encodes CDR1 SGHVS and CDR2 FQNEAQ. This CDR3 contains 14 residues.

This clone showed up just a few times. This chain links TRBV27 with TRBJ1-5, with D perhaps TRBD1 (6 bases). The germline V and J ends were trimmed by 5 bases and 5 bases, with 13 bases remaining between them. The germline V gene has CDR1 MNHEY and CDR2 SMNVEV (reference sequence). The CDR3 length is 14 residues. The CDR3 DNA is TGTGCCAGCAGTCAGCCAGGGGTTGATCAGCCCCAGCATTTT. Amino acids: CASSQPGVDQPQHF.

The chain links TRBV29-1 to TRBJ2-3; D perhaps matches TRBD1 (5 bases). CDR1 and CDR2 from the germline V gene are SQVTM and ANQGSEA. V was clipped by 4 bases and J by 3 bases, with 8 bases between them. The length of the CDR3 is 12 residues. CDR3 amino acids: CSVGGFTDTQYF. The CDR3 DNA sequence: TGCAGCGTTGGGGGCTTTACAGATACGCAGTATTTT.

The V call is TRBV7-9, the J call TRBJ2-7; D gene ambiguous. CDR1 SEHNR and CDR2 FQNEAQ come from the germline V gene (reference sequence). Trimming took off 5 bases at V and 3 bases at J, with 5 bases between the two ends. The CDR3 is 11 residues long. CDR3 sequence: CASSPDYEQYF. DNA for the CDR3: TGTGCCAGCAGCCCTGACTACGAGCAGTACTTC.

In its sample, this clone was seen a few times. In nucleotides, the CDR3 is TGCGCCAGCAGCTTGGGACTGAGGGGTAACTATGGCTACACCTTC. Translating gives CASSLGLRGNYGYTF. The chain combines TRBV5-1 with TRBJ1-2; D might be TRBD1 (5 bases). Germline assignment: CDR1 SGHRS and CDR2 YFSETQ. The CDR3 sequence is 15 residues long. The V end lost 0 bases, the J end lost 1 base, and 10 bases lay between the germline ends.

The CDR3 sequence: CASSFLPSGNTIYF. CDR3 DNA sequence: TGTGCCAGCAGCTTTCTCCCCTCTGGAAACACCATATATTTT. This chain uses TRBV7-9 with TRBJ1-3; unclear D gene. In germline, CDR1 is SEHNR, CDR2 FQNEAQ (reference sequence). The germline V and J ends were trimmed by 3 bases and 0 bases, with 6 bases remaining between them. CDR3 length: 14 residues.

J is TRBJ1-1 and V is TRBV19; weak D call: TRBD1 (5 bases). V lost 4 bases to trimming and J lost 3 bases, with 12 bases between them. The CDR3 has 14 residues. Germline V lookup: CDR1 LNHDA, CDR2 SQIVND (reference sequence). The CDR3 is CASSTLQVHTEAFF. The CDR3 coding sequence is TGTGCCAGTAGTACCCTACAGGTCCACACTGAAGCTTTCTTT.

This rearrangement joins TRBV5-4 to TRBJ2-3, with D perhaps being TRBD1 or TRBD2 (6 bases each). The V gene lost 1 base and the J gene lost 4 bases, with 10 bases spanning the gap. This CDR3 has 14 residues. The germline V gene has CDR1 SGHNT and CDR2 YYREEE (reference sequence). This chain's CDR3 is CASSLRGAADTQYF. The CDR3 nucleotides read TGTGCCAGCAGCTTGAGGGGGGCCGCAGATACGCAGTATTTT.

The chain joins TRBV19 to TRBJ2-2; TRBD1 is a possible D gene (6 bases). Germline V gives CDR1 LNHDA, CDR2 SQIVND (reference sequence). This CDR3 comprises 15 residues. Trimming removed 5 bases from V and 1 base from J, with 11 bases in between. Written as DNA, the CDR3 is TGTGCCAGTAGTCCGGGACATAGGAACACCGGGGAGCTGTTTTTT. Protein: CASSPGHRNTGELFF.

The table lists this clone with a few counts. The rearrangement links TRBV18 to TRBJ2-4; weak D call: TRBD2 (5 bases). Deletions cut 3 bases from V and 0 bases from J, with 24 bases between. Germline lookup yields CDR1 KGHSH and CDR2 LQKENI. This CDR3 comprises 20 residues. This CDR3 is CASSPPASFKTPLAKNIQYF. The CDR3 coding sequence is TGTGCCAGCTCACCCCCAGCTAGCTTCAAGACCCCTTTAGCCAAAAACATTCAGTACTTC.

The chain carries TRBV4-1 and TRBJ2-5; tentatively, D is TRBD1 or TRBD2 (5 bases each). Trimming stripped 4 bases from V and 1 base from J, with 16 bases between. The CDR3 extends over 16 amino acids. Germline V gene lookup returns CDR1 MGHRA and CDR2 YSYEKL. CDR3 loop: CASSLLPGTFQETQYF. DNA for the CDR3: TGCGCCAGCAGCCTCTTACCGGGGACCTTCCAAGAGACCCAGTACTTC.

This chain links TRBV6-5 with TRBJ1-2, with D maybe TRBD1 (5 bases). The CDR3 is made up of 13 amino acids. Per the germline V gene, CDR1 is MNHEY and CDR2 is SVGAGI. Between the trimmed V and J ends, which lost 7 bases and 0 bases, there was a span of 9 bases. The CDR3 protein is CASIGGTNYGYTF. CDR3 nucleotides: TGTGCCAGCATCGGGGGGACTAACTATGGCTACACCTTC.

This clone was recorded a few times. The chain recombines TRBV19 with TRBJ1-1; the D is unclear. The CDR3 length is 16 residues. Per the germline V gene, CDR1 is LNHDA and CDR2 is SQIVND (reference sequence). V was clipped by 5 bases and J by 4 bases, with 20 bases between them. The CDR3 spells CASSLQTAAVGTEAFF. The CDR3, as DNA: TGTGCCAGTAGTCTCCAGACGGCCGCGGTAGGCACTGAAGCTTTCTTT.

This sequence joins TRBV27 and TRBJ1-1; unclear D gene. The CDR3 has 13 amino acids. CDR1 is MNHEY, CDR2 SMNVEV, per germline (reference sequence). Trimming removed 0 bases at V and 9 bases at J, with 11 bases between. DNA for the CDR3: TGTGCCAGCAGTTTATCCCCCGAATTCAAAGCTTTCTTT. The encoded protein is CASSLSPEFKAFF.

The chain links TRBV6-1 to TRBJ2-7; D is uncertain. Germline values: CDR1 MNHNS, CDR2 SASEGT. Trimming removed 2 bases at V and 7 bases at J, with 18 bases between. CDR3 length: 15 residues. The CDR3 DNA sequence: TGTGCCAGCAGTGAACGGGCCATATCTCCAAATGAGCAGTACGTC. It codes for CASSERAISPNEQYV.

Only one count was recorded for this clone. This chain uses TRBV11-2 with TRBJ1-6; the match to TRBD1 covers 8 bases. Germline V gene sequence: CDR1 SGHAT, CDR2 FQNNGV. The CDR3 sequence is 17 residues long. Trimming at V came to 0 bases and at J to 10 bases, leaving 11 bases not matched to a gene. Here the CDR3 reads CASSLDRQGPFYSPLHF. In nucleotides, the CDR3 is TGTGCCAGCAGCTTAGATAGACAGGGGCCCTTTTACTCACCCCTCCACTTT.

The table lists this clone with a few counts. This chain links TRBV27 with TRBJ1-5; D gene ambiguous. The germline V gene has CDR1 MNHEY and CDR2 SMNVEV (reference sequence). V lost 2 bases and J lost 0, with 8 bases in between. The CDR3 contains 15 residues. CDR3 sequence (DNA): TGTGCCAGCAGTTTAGCAGGTACTAGCAATCAGCCCCAGCATTTT. As protein: CASSLAGTSNQPQHF.

CDR3 sequence (DNA): TGTGCCAGCGCGCTGGGACAGGGTGAAACAGATACGCAGTATTTT. Amino acids: CASALGQGETDTQYF. The chain is built from TRBV6-5 and TRBJ2-3; 9 bases are a match to TRBD1. V dropped 8 bases and J dropped 3; count of bases not matched to a gene: 9. The CDR3 totals 15 residues. Germline V gene sequence: CDR1 MNHEY, CDR2 SVGAGI.